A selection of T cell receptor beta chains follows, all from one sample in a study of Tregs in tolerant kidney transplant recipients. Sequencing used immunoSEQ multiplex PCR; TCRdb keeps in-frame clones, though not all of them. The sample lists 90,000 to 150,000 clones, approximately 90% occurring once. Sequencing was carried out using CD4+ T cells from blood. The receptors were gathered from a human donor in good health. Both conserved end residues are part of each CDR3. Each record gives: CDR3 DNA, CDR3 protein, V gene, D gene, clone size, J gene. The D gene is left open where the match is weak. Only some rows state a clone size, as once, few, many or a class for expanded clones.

cdr3_nt: TGTGCCAGCAGCCCCCCGCGGACAGGGATAACTGGTGGGGCCAACGTCCTGACTTTC
cdr3_aa: CASSPPRTGITGGANVLTF
v_call: TRBV5-8
d_call: TRBD1
clone_size: NA
j_call: TRBJ2-6

cdr3_nt: TGTGCCAGCAGTTTCGGGGCCTCGAACACTGAAGCTTTCTTT
cdr3_aa: CASSFGASNTEAFF
v_call: TRBV27
d_call: NA
clone_size: NA
j_call: TRBJ1-1

cdr3_nt: TGTGCCAGTGGCAGCTCCTACGAGCAGTACTTC
cdr3_aa: CASGSSYEQYF
v_call: TRBV6-1
d_call: NA
clone_size: NA
j_call: TRBJ2-7

cdr3_nt: TGCGCCAGCAGCTTCGGACAGGGGAGCACTGAAGCTTTCTTT
cdr3_aa: CASSFGQGSTEAFF
v_call: TRBV5-1
d_call: TRBD1
clone_size: NA
j_call: TRBJ1-1

cdr3_nt: TGTGCCAGCAGCCCACAGGGGGCGAGAACTGAAGCTTTCTTT
cdr3_aa: CASSPQGARTEAFF
v_call: TRBV7-6
d_call: TRBD1
clone_size: few
j_call: TRBJ1-1

cdr3_nt: TGTGCCAGCGGTGGACTAGCGGGAGTTAAACAGTACTTC
cdr3_aa: CASGGLAGVKQYF
v_call: TRBV6-1
d_call: TRBD2
clone_size: NA
j_call: TRBJ2-7

cdr3_nt: TGCGCCAGCAGCTCCCTTACTAGCGGGGGGCTCCAAGAGACCCAGTACTTC
cdr3_aa: CASSSLTSGGLQETQYF
v_call: TRBV5-1
d_call: TRBD2
clone_size: NA
j_call: TRBJ2-5

cdr3_nt: TGTGCCAGCAGTTACTCGCCTAGCGGGCGGAGCGAGACCCAGTACTTC
cdr3_aa: CASSYSPSGRSETQYF
v_call: TRBV6-5
d_call: TRBD2
clone_size: NA
j_call: TRBJ2-5

cdr3_nt: TGTGCCAGCAGTCCCCAGGTTTTCCTCTTTCGGGGCCCTGAAGCTTTCTTT
cdr3_aa: CASSPQVFLFRGPEAFF
v_call: TRBV27
d_call: NA
clone_size: NA
j_call: TRBJ1-1

cdr3_nt: TGCGCCAGCAGCTCCCGGGGGCACACAGGGTTGGGCAATCAGCCCCAGCATTTT
cdr3_aa: CASSSRGHTGLGNQPQHF
v_call: TRBV5-1
d_call: NA
clone_size: NA
j_call: TRBJ1-5

cdr3_nt: TGTGCCAGCATCGCCGGGACACCCTACAATGAGCAGTTCTTC
cdr3_aa: CASIAGTPYNEQFF
v_call: TRBV6-5
d_call: NA
clone_size: NA
j_call: TRBJ2-1

cdr3_nt: TGTGCCAGCAGCTTAGAACAGGGGTCAACTGAAGCTTTCTTT
cdr3_aa: CASSLEQGSTEAFF
v_call: TRBV7-9
d_call: TRBD1
clone_size: NA
j_call: TRBJ1-1

cdr3_nt: TGTGCCAGCAGCAGGTTGCAAGAGCTTATGAGGGAGACCCAGTACTTC
cdr3_aa: CASSRLQELMRETQYF
v_call: TRBV7-9
d_call: NA
clone_size: NA
j_call: TRBJ2-5

cdr3_nt: TGTGCCAGCACCACCTCCCTATATGGCGGAGGGGAGGACGAGCAGTACTTC
cdr3_aa: CASTTSLYGGGEDEQYF
v_call: TRBV18
d_call: NA
clone_size: NA
j_call: TRBJ2-7

cdr3_nt: TGTGCCACCAGCAGAGGCGGCAGGGGTAACTATGGCTACACCTTC
cdr3_aa: CATSRGGRGNYGYTF
v_call: TRBV15
d_call: NA
clone_size: NA
j_call: TRBJ1-2

cdr3_nt: TGTGCCAGCTCCGAGTCCTCCTATGGCTACACCTTC
cdr3_aa: CASSESSYGYTF
v_call: TRBV9
d_call: NA
clone_size: NA
j_call: TRBJ1-2

cdr3_nt: TGTGCCAGCAGCTTAGAGGCCAGGGTGAGAAGTGATACGCAGTATTTT
cdr3_aa: CASSLEARVRSDTQYF
v_call: TRBV7-6
d_call: NA
clone_size: NA
j_call: TRBJ2-3

cdr3_nt: TGTGCCAGCAGTTTAGAGGCTCTCGGCTCCTACGAGCAGTACTTC
cdr3_aa: CASSLEALGSYEQYF
v_call: TRBV27
d_call: NA
clone_size: NA
j_call: TRBJ2-7

cdr3_nt: TGCGCCAGCAGCCAGGGGAGCGGGGGGACCACAGATACGCAGTATTTT
cdr3_aa: CASSQGSGGTTDTQYF
v_call: TRBV4-1
d_call: TRBD2
clone_size: NA
j_call: TRBJ2-3

cdr3_nt: TGTGCCAGCAGTTTTGACCCGGGCCCAGTCGGGGAGCTGTTTTTT
cdr3_aa: CASSFDPGPVGELFF
v_call: TRBV6-6
d_call: NA
clone_size: NA
j_call: TRBJ2-2

cdr3_nt: TGTGCCAGCAGCTTGGGGGGTGGTCAAAACGAGCAGTACTTC
cdr3_aa: CASSLGGGQNEQYF
v_call: TRBV5-4
d_call: NA
clone_size: once
j_call: TRBJ2-7

cdr3_nt: TGTGCCAGCAGCTTGGAGAACTATGGCTACACCTTC
cdr3_aa: CASSLENYGYTF
v_call: TRBV5-8
d_call: NA
clone_size: NA
j_call: TRBJ1-2

cdr3_nt: TGTGCCAGCAGCATCTACAATGAGCAGTTCTTC
cdr3_aa: CASSIYNEQFF
v_call: TRBV2
d_call: NA
clone_size: NA
j_call: TRBJ2-1